This is a list of T cell receptor beta chains from one sample in a study of T cell responses to AZD1222 COVID-19 vaccine. Data came from immunoSEQ multiplex PCR; TCRdb stores just in-frame clones and leaves some out. The sample contains over 80,000 clones, 75% to 90% of which appear only once. The source was peripheral blood, collected on day 0 of AZD1222 vaccination. The receptor source for this set is an adult in good health. Both conserved end residues are part of each CDR3. D genes are given only for firm matches. Clone size, where shown, is once, few, many, or a class for clones that have expanded.

J: TRBJ2-1
D: -
size: -
V: TRBV28
CDR3: CASSGGSRKNEQFF
DNA: TGTGCCAGCAGCGGTGGCTCGCGAAAGAATGAGCAGTTCTTC

J: TRBJ1-1
D: -
size: -
V: TRBV28
CDR3: CASSFAIRLGNTEAFF
DNA: TGTGCCAGCAGTTTTGCGATTCGGCTAGGGAACACTGAAGCTTTCTTT

J: TRBJ2-2
D: TRBD2
size: few
V: TRBV5-4
CDR3: CASSTGMGLAGDAGELFF
DNA: TGTGCCAGCAGCACCGGCATGGGACTAGCGGGAGATGCCGGGGAGCTGTTTTTT

J: TRBJ2-2
D: TRBD1
size: -
V: TRBV5-6
CDR3: CASSWDRGRTGELFF
DNA: TGTGCCAGCAGCTGGGACAGGGGGCGAACCGGGGAGCTGTTTTTT

J: TRBJ1-6
D: TRBD1
size: -
V: TRBV5-4
CDR3: CASSLVSGGRNSPLHF
DNA: TGTGCCAGCAGCTTGGTGTCAGGGGGCCGGAATTCACCCCTCCACTTT

J: TRBJ2-1
D: TRBD2
size: -
V: TRBV7-9
CDR3: CASSFSRTSGYNEQFF
DNA: TGTGCCAGCAGCTTCAGTAGGACTAGCGGCTACAATGAGCAGTTCTTC

J: TRBJ2-7
D: TRBD1
size: -
V: TRBV7-9
CDR3: CASSGRTGPGSYEQYF
DNA: TGTGCCAGCAGCGGCCGGACAGGGCCCGGCTCCTACGAGCAGTACTTC

J: TRBJ1-4
D: -
size: -
V: TRBV7-2
CDR3: CASSLNQGRGIEKLFF
DNA: TGTGCCAGCAGCTTAAATCAGGGGCGGGGTATCGAAAAACTGTTTTTT

J: TRBJ2-7
D: -
size: few
V: TRBV28
CDR3: CASSSPPGHNYEQYF
DNA: TGTGCCAGCAGTTCACCGCCGGGACACAACTACGAGCAGTACTTC

J: TRBJ2-1
D: TRBD2
size: -
V: TRBV4-1
CDR3: CASSQEGQGGVEQFF
DNA: TGCGCCAGCAGCCAAGAGGGCCAGGGAGGGGTTGAGCAGTTCTTC

J: TRBJ2-3
D: -
size: -
V: TRBV19
CDR3: CASSPVWGPDSDTQYF
DNA: TGTGCCAGTAGTCCCGTATGGGGGCCAGACTCGGATACGCAGTATTTT

J: TRBJ2-2
D: -
size: -
V: TRBV5-1
CDR3: CASSLVRVDTGELFF
DNA: TGCGCCAGCAGCTTGGTTAGGGTCGACACCGGGGAGCTGTTTTTT

J: TRBJ2-2
D: -
size: -
V: TRBV18
CDR3: CASLREGGAGELFF
DNA: TGTGCCAGCCTCCGGGAAGGAGGGGCCGGGGAGCTGTTTTTT

J: TRBJ1-2
D: TRBD1
size: -
V: TRBV25-1
CDR3: CASTDPTGAVGYTF
DNA: TGTGCCAGCACTGACCCTACAGGGGCCGTGGGCTACACCTTC

J: TRBJ1-5
D: -
size: -
V: TRBV27
CDR3: CASSWRLNQPQHF
DNA: TGTGCCAGCAGTTGGCGACTCAATCAGCCCCAGCATTTT

J: TRBJ2-1
D: TRBD1
size: -
V: TRBV3-1/TRBV3-2
CDR3: CAAGGYNEQFF
DNA: TGTGCCGCAGGGGGCTACAATGAGCAGTTCTTC